This is a list of T cell receptor beta chains from one sample in a study of technical replicates of blood from a few donors. TCRdb's table, derived via immunoSEQ multiplex PCR, lists solely in-frame clones and lacks some. The sample includes about 76,000 clones, roughly 85% seen only once; the top ten take 4.5% to 6%. The sequenced material came from PBMCs. The origin of the receptors is a human donor in good health. Some clones in this sample may be carry-over from other donors' samples. The CDR3 runs from the conserved cysteine through the conserved F or W. Each record gives: CDR3 length, V gene, clone size, D gene, J gene, CDR3 DNA, CDR3 protein. The D gene is left open where the match is weak. Size is omitted from some rows. Given values are once, few, many or a class for expanded clones.

16	TRBV7-3	few	TRBD2	TRBJ2-2	TGTGCCAGCAGCGGGGGGGTTTCGGTGAAGGCCGGGGAGCTGTTTTTT	CASSGGVSVKAGELFF
16	TRBV18	NA	TRBD1	TRBJ1-4	TGTGCCAGCTCACCACCGACAGGGCGGACTAATGAAAAACTGTTTTTT	CASSPPTGRTNEKLFF
12	TRBV10-3	NA	NA	TRBJ1-2	TGTGCCATCAGTGATTCAGGGCTAGGCTACACCTTC	CAISDSGLGYTF
13	TRBV6-9	NA	TRBD1	TRBJ2-5	TGTGCCAGCAGTTATTCAGGGGGCGAGACCCAGTACTTC	CASSYSGGETQYF
14	TRBV10-3	NA	TRBD1	TRBJ2-2	TGTGCCATCAGTGAGACAGGGGGCCCCGGGGAGCTGTTTTTT	CAISETGGPGELFF
17	TRBV1	NA	NA	TRBJ2-7	TGCACCAGCAGCCAAGATGGGGTGACGGGAGTAGGAGACGAGCAGTACTTC	CTSSQDGVTGVGDEQYF
14	TRBV15	NA	NA	TRBJ2-7	TGTGCCACCAGCAGAGAGACAGGAGGAGGCGAGCAGTACTTC	CATSRETGGGEQYF
15	TRBV4-2	NA	NA	TRBJ2-3	TGTGCCAGCAGCCAGGGACTCTCAAGCACAGATACGCAGTATTTT	CASSQGLSSTDTQYF
13	TRBV7-9	NA	NA	TRBJ2-1	TGTGCCAGCAGCTTAGGCACATACAATGAGCAGTTCTTC	CASSLGTYNEQFF
15	TRBV5-6	NA	TRBD1	TRBJ2-1	TGTGCCAGCAGCTCACTAACACACAGGGGCGGTGAGCAGTTCTTC	CASSSLTHRGGEQFF
16	TRBV4-2	NA	TRBD2	TRBJ2-5	TGTGCCAGCAGCTTGGTTTTAGCGGGGTACCAAGAGACCCAGTACTTC	CASSLVLAGYQETQYF
15	TRBV29-1	NA	TRBD1	TRBJ1-2	TGCAGCGTGGCTGGGGGGGACAGGGGGAACTATGGCTACACCTTC	CSVAGGDRGNYGYTF
16	TRBV4-3	NA	TRBD1	TRBJ1-4	TGCGCCAGCAGCCAAGAAAGGACAGGGTCGGGCGAAAAACTGTTTTTT	CASSQERTGSGEKLFF
14	TRBV5-1	NA	NA	TRBJ2-5	TGCGCCAGCAGCCCGCAGGGTGGGGCGGAGACCCAGTACTTC	CASSPQGGAETQYF
13	TRBV5-4	NA	NA	TRBJ1-2	TGTGCCAGCAGCCCGGACAATAACTATGGCTACACCTTC	CASSPDNNYGYTF
16	TRBV18	few	TRBD1	TRBJ1-1	TGTGCCAGCTCATCACGGACAGGGAGGAGGAACACTGAAGCTTTCTTT	CASSSRTGRRNTEAFF
15	TRBV19	NA	NA	TRBJ2-3	TGTGCCAGTAGGAGCCAGCGAGCACTCACAGATACGCAGTATTTT	CASRSQRALTDTQYF
14	TRBV13	once	NA	TRBJ1-1	TGTGCCAGCAGCCGAAGGACAGCGGACACTGAAGCTTTCTTT	CASSRRTADTEAFF
14	TRBV5-4	NA	NA	TRBJ2-7	TGTGCCAGCAGCTTGGTGACTGCTTCCTACGAGCAGTACTTC	CASSLVTASYEQYF
16	TRBV4-1	NA	NA	TRBJ1-5	TGCGCCAGCAGCCGGACGTCGGGGGGCTGGGGTCAGCCCCAGCATTTT	CASSRTSGGWGQPQHF
13	TRBV6-1	NA	TRBD1	TRBJ1-1	TGTGCCAGCTTGGACAGGGTTACCGCTGAGGCTTTCTTT	CASLDRVTAEAFF
19	TRBV7-6	NA	TRBD1	TRBJ1-1	TGTGCCAGCAGCGCAGGGGGTCTTCGGGGAGCCCGACTGAACACTGAAGCTTTCTTT	CASSAGGLRGARLNTEAFF
16	TRBV11-2	once	NA	TRBJ2-1	TGTGCCAGCAGCTTACTAGCTAGCGACATAGCGAATGAGCAGTTCTTC	CASSLLASDIANEQFF
13	TRBV7-2	NA	NA	TRBJ2-5	TGTGCCAGCAGCTTATCCCGCACTGAGACCCAGTACTTC	CASSLSRTETQYF
13	TRBV30	NA	NA	TRBJ1-5	TGTGCCTGGAATGAACAGGGCAATCAGCCCCAGCATTTT	CAWNEQGNQPQHF